The clone carrying this TCR beta chain was found a few times. One end of the junction is discordant with germline, which a read error may explain. Assignment of participants to cohorts was predicated upon participant-reported clinical history. This sample was taken from a study of blood T cell repertoires in COVID-19. Study summary: The United States, Italy and Spain were the sources of the acute and convalescent COVID-19 samples. Sources were T cells, B-cell-depleted T cells, or PBMCs; the material itself was cDNA or gDNA.

Libraries were prepared by immunoSEQ multiplex PCR; TCRdb keeps only in-frame clonotypes and omits some of them. The sample consists of about 340,000 clones, approximately 86% of them appearing once. The CDR3 runs to 14 residues. Germline CDR1 MDHEN, CDR2 SYDVKM. This receptor was obtained from a woman in her thirties or forties with acute COVID-19. V is TRBV28 and J is TRBJ1-3, with no clear D. Sequenced input: PBMCs or T cells enriched from blood (not recorded which). DNA for the CDR3: TGTGCCAGCAGTTTAGGAGGTACTGGAAGCACCATATATTTT. This gives the protein CASSLGGTGSTIYF.